This is a list of T cell receptor beta chains from one sample in a study of blood T cell repertoires in COVID-19. Measured with immunoSEQ multiplex PCR; TCRdb has only the in-frame clones, and not every one. The repertoire consists of around 310,000 clones, with around 87% occurring once and the leading ten covering more than 0.85%. Sequencing input: peripheral blood. All receptors come from a woman aged 40 to 49 with COVID-19, enrolled during active disease. Both conserved end residues are part of each CDR3. Each record gives: D gene, clone size, V gene, J gene, CDR3 protein, CDR3 DNA. D genes are given only for firm matches. The listing skips clone size in some rows; elsewhere it reads once, few, many or a size class.

D gene: TRBD2
clone size: once
V gene: TRBV9
J gene: TRBJ2-3
CDR3 protein: CASSVAPGTSGGVDTQYF
CDR3 DNA: TGTGCCAGCAGCGTAGCTCCAGGGACTAGCGGGGGGGTCGATACGCAGTATTTT

D gene: .
clone size: .
V gene: TRBV7-2
J gene: TRBJ2-5
CDR3 protein: CASSLTHRGETQYF
CDR3 DNA: TGTGCCAGCAGCTTAACCCATCGCGGAGAGACCCAGTACTTC

D gene: TRBD2
clone size: .
V gene: TRBV19
J gene: TRBJ2-1
CDR3 protein: CASSTTGGGNEQFF
CDR3 DNA: TGTGCCAGTAGTACCACCGGGGGGGGAAATGAGCAGTTCTTC

D gene: TRBD1
clone size: .
V gene: TRBV2
J gene: TRBJ1-6
CDR3 protein: CASSDRGRNSPLHF
CDR3 DNA: TGTGCCAGCAGTGACAGGGGGAGGAATTCACCCCTCCACTTT

D gene: .
clone size: .
V gene: TRBV19
J gene: TRBJ1-1
CDR3 protein: CASSIDRREAFF
CDR3 DNA: TGTGCCAGTAGTATAGACAGAAGGGAGGCTTTCTTT

D gene: .
clone size: .
V gene: TRBV4-1
J gene: TRBJ1-2
CDR3 protein: CASSPNGGIYGYTF
CDR3 DNA: TGCGCCAGCAGCCCCAACGGGGGGATCTATGGCTACACCTTC

D gene: .
clone size: .
V gene: TRBV11-2
J gene: TRBJ1-1
CDR3 protein: CASSLPVLEAFF
CDR3 DNA: TGTGCCAGCAGCTTGCCGGTGTTGGAAGCTTTCTTT

D gene: .
clone size: .
V gene: TRBV28
J gene: TRBJ1-2
CDR3 protein: CASSRLDRYGYTF
CDR3 DNA: TGTGCCAGCAGCCGCCTTGACAGGTATGGCTACACCTTC

D gene: TRBD1
clone size: .
V gene: TRBV19
J gene: TRBJ2-1
CDR3 protein: CASFTGGASNEQFF
CDR3 DNA: TGTGCCAGTTTTACAGGGGGCGCGAGCAATGAGCAGTTCTTC

D gene: .
clone size: .
V gene: TRBV27
J gene: TRBJ1-6
CDR3 protein: CASSLRGTALHF
CDR3 DNA: TGTGCCAGCAGTTTGCGGGGGACCGCCCTCCACTTT

D gene: .
clone size: .
V gene: TRBV28
J gene: TRBJ2-4
CDR3 protein: CASSLIAVNIQYF
CDR3 DNA: TGTGCCAGCAGTTTGATCGCGGTCAACATTCAGTACTTC

D gene: .
clone size: .
V gene: TRBV6-2/TRBV6-3
J gene: TRBJ2-3
CDR3 protein: CASSYSWQFSPDTQYF
CDR3 DNA: TGTGCCAGCAGTTACTCGTGGCAGTTTTCACCAGATACGCAGTATTTT

D gene: .
clone size: .
V gene: TRBV27
J gene: TRBJ1-2
CDR3 protein: CASREVGQGYGYTF
CDR3 DNA: TGTGCCAGCCGGGAGGTGGGGCAAGGATATGGCTACACCTTC

D gene: .
clone size: .
V gene: TRBV7-9
J gene: TRBJ2-7
CDR3 protein: CASSLDPRQVGEQYF
CDR3 DNA: TGTGCCAGCAGCTTAGACCCCAGACAGGTGGGCGAGCAGTACTTC

D gene: .
clone size: .
V gene: TRBV19
J gene: TRBJ1-2
CDR3 protein: CASSINRNYGYTF
CDR3 DNA: TGTGCCAGTAGTATAAACAGAAACTATGGCTACACCTTC

D gene: .
clone size: .
V gene: TRBV6-2/TRBV6-3
J gene: TRBJ2-3
CDR3 protein: CASSYEGGTDTQYF
CDR3 DNA: TGTGCCAGCAGTTACGAAGGGGGCACAGATACGCAGTATTTT

D gene: TRBD1
clone size: once
V gene: TRBV18
J gene: TRBJ2-2
CDR3 protein: CASRTGVDTGELFF
CDR3 DNA: TGTGCCAGCCGGACAGGGGTCGACACCGGGGAGCTGTTTTTT

D gene: TRBD2
clone size: .
V gene: TRBV15
J gene: TRBJ2-7
CDR3 protein: CATSWRGEREEQYF
CDR3 DNA: TGTGCCACCAGCTGGCGGGGGGAGAGAGAAGAGCAGTACTTC

D gene: TRBD2
clone size: .
V gene: TRBV6-6
J gene: TRBJ2-1
CDR3 protein: CASSAGDYGNEQFF
CDR3 DNA: TGTGCCAGCAGCGCGGGGGACTATGGGAATGAGCAGTTCTTC

D gene: TRBD2
clone size: .
V gene: TRBV4-1
J gene: TRBJ2-1
CDR3 protein: CASSQDKTSGNNEQFF
CDR3 DNA: TGCGCCAGCAGCCAAGATAAGACTAGCGGGAACAATGAGCAGTTCTTC

D gene: .
clone size: .
V gene: TRBV4-3
J gene: TRBJ1-1
CDR3 protein: CASSQDRGFGNTEAFF
CDR3 DNA: TGCGCCAGCAGCCAAGATCGGGGGTTTGGGAACACTGAAGCTTTCTTT

D gene: .
clone size: .
V gene: TRBV12-3/TRBV12-4
J gene: TRBJ1-5
CDR3 protein: CASSSTGTGPQHF
CDR3 DNA: TGTGCCAGCAGCTCGACAGGAACCGGACCCCAGCATTTT

D gene: .
clone size: .
V gene: TRBV2
J gene: TRBJ2-5
CDR3 protein: CASNDRIQETQYF
CDR3 DNA: TGTGCCAGCAATGACAGAATCCAAGAGACCCAGTACTTC

D gene: TRBD1
clone size: .
V gene: TRBV28
J gene: TRBJ1-2
CDR3 protein: CASSPGQGAGGYTF
CDR3 DNA: TGTGCCAGCAGTCCTGGACAGGGGGCAGGAGGCTACACCTTC

D gene: .
clone size: .
V gene: TRBV18
J gene: TRBJ2-1
CDR3 protein: CASSLIGSSYNEQFF
CDR3 DNA: TGTGCCAGCTCACTAATCGGGAGCTCCTACAATGAGCAGTTCTTC

D gene: .
clone size: .
V gene: TRBV6-2/TRBV6-3
J gene: TRBJ1-2
CDR3 protein: CASSFGHSNYGYTF
CDR3 DNA: TGTGCCAGCAGTTTTGGACACTCTAACTATGGCTACACCTTC

D gene: .
clone size: .
V gene: TRBV29-1
J gene: TRBJ2-7
CDR3 protein: CSVVGGPYEQYF
CDR3 DNA: TGCAGCGTTGTGGGGGGGCCCTACGAGCAGTACTTC

D gene: .
clone size: .
V gene: TRBV6-1
J gene: TRBJ1-1
CDR3 protein: CASSEPWLQGSNTEAFF
CDR3 DNA: TGTGCCAGCAGTGAACCCTGGTTGCAGGGATCGAACACTGAAGCTTTCTTT

D gene: .
clone size: once
V gene: TRBV30
J gene: TRBJ2-5
CDR3 protein: CAWTEGHQETQYF
CDR3 DNA: TGTGCCTGGACTGAGGGCCACCAAGAGACCCAGTACTTC

D gene: .
clone size: once
V gene: TRBV28
J gene: TRBJ1-2
CDR3 protein: CASRSPLYQGGYTF
CDR3 DNA: TGTGCCAGCAGGTCCCCGTTATACCAGGGCGGCTACACCTTC

D gene: .
clone size: .
V gene: TRBV19
J gene: TRBJ2-3
CDR3 protein: CASSEGRASTDTQYF
CDR3 DNA: TGTGCCAGTAGCGAGGGCAGAGCTAGCACAGATACGCAGTATTTT

D gene: .
clone size: .
V gene: TRBV13
J gene: TRBJ2-2
CDR3 protein: CASSLAGVEGELFF
CDR3 DNA: TGTGCCAGCAGCTTGGCCGGGGTGGAAGGGGAGCTGTTTTTT

D gene: TRBD1
clone size: .
V gene: TRBV7-2
J gene: TRBJ1-2
CDR3 protein: CASSTRQGPYGYTF
CDR3 DNA: TGTGCCAGCAGCACACGACAGGGGCCCTATGGCTACACCTTC

D gene: .
clone size: .
V gene: TRBV28
J gene: TRBJ2-1
CDR3 protein: CASSLRGKERYYNEQFF
CDR3 DNA: TGTGCCAGCAGTTTAAGGGGGAAGGAGCGGTATTACAATGAGCAGTTCTTC

D gene: TRBD1
clone size: .
V gene: TRBV11-2
J gene: TRBJ2-1
CDR3 protein: CASSLVGQRRGEQFF
CDR3 DNA: TGTGCCAGCAGCCTTGTGGGACAGCGTCGTGGTGAGCAGTTCTTC

D gene: .
clone size: few
V gene: TRBV7-2
J gene: TRBJ2-7
CDR3 protein: CASSTQGVPRGEQYF
CDR3 DNA: TGTGCCAGCAGCACCCAAGGGGTCCCAAGGGGCGAGCAGTACTTC

D gene: .
clone size: .
V gene: TRBV9
J gene: TRBJ1-6
CDR3 protein: CASSPLDSNSPLHF
CDR3 DNA: TGTGCCAGCAGCCCCCTGGACAGTAATTCACCCCTCCACTTT

D gene: .
clone size: once
V gene: TRBV5-1
J gene: TRBJ2-5
CDR3 protein: CASSLAPGRGGETQYF
CDR3 DNA: TGCGCCAGCAGCTTGGCCCCTGGACGAGGGGGTGAGACCCAGTACTTC

D gene: TRBD2
clone size: .
V gene: TRBV28
J gene: TRBJ2-7
CDR3 protein: CASSPRGGLYEQYF
CDR3 DNA: TGTGCCAGCAGTCCCCGCGGGGGACTCTACGAGCAGTACTTC

D gene: .
clone size: .
V gene: TRBV30
J gene: TRBJ1-3
CDR3 protein: CAWSGARAGNTIYF
CDR3 DNA: TGTGCCTGGAGTGGGGCCCGAGCAGGAAACACCATATATTTT

D gene: TRBD1
clone size: .
V gene: TRBV6-5
J gene: TRBJ1-5
CDR3 protein: CASSYTGTGDQPQHF
CDR3 DNA: TGTGCCAGCAGTTACACCGGGACAGGGGACCAGCCCCAGCATTTT

D gene: .
clone size: .
V gene: TRBV5-6
J gene: TRBJ1-2
CDR3 protein: CASIVLEGTSLNYGYTF
CDR3 DNA: TGTGCCAGCATCGTCCTCGAGGGAACATCTCTTAACTATGGCTACACCTTC

D gene: .
clone size: .
V gene: TRBV7-3
J gene: TRBJ2-1
CDR3 protein: CASSLKGSRQGVGEQFF
CDR3 DNA: TGTGCCAGCAGCTTAAAGGGTAGTAGGCAGGGCGTGGGTGAGCAGTTCTTC

D gene: .
clone size: .
V gene: TRBV7-2
J gene: TRBJ1-1
CDR3 protein: CASSLTGKRNTEAFF
CDR3 DNA: TGTGCCAGCAGCTTAACAGGGAAAAGGAACACTGAAGCTTTCTTT

D gene: .
clone size: .
V gene: TRBV4-3
J gene: TRBJ2-3
CDR3 protein: CASSQGPSTDTQYF
CDR3 DNA: TGCGCCAGCAGCCAAGGGCCTAGCACAGATACGCAGTATTTT

D gene: .
clone size: few
V gene: TRBV5-6
J gene: TRBJ1-4
CDR3 protein: CASSGGNSLNEKLFF
CDR3 DNA: TGTGCCAGCAGCGGGGGCAACAGTCTAAATGAAAAACTGTTTTTT

D gene: TRBD1
clone size: .
V gene: TRBV5-1
J gene: TRBJ2-1
CDR3 protein: CASSLAGGNEQFF
CDR3 DNA: TGCGCCAGCAGCTTGGCAGGGGGAAATGAGCAGTTCTTC

D gene: .
clone size: .
V gene: TRBV6-5
J gene: TRBJ1-2
CDR3 protein: CASSRLLDKGYTF
CDR3 DNA: TGTGCCAGCAGTAGACTGCTGGACAAGGGCTACACCTTC

D gene: TRBD2
clone size: once
V gene: TRBV27
J gene: TRBJ2-3
CDR3 protein: CASSWWREGTDTQYF
CDR3 DNA: TGTGCCAGCAGTTGGTGGCGGGAGGGCACAGATACGCAGTATTTT

D gene: TRBD1
clone size: .
V gene: TRBV7-3
J gene: TRBJ2-3
CDR3 protein: CASSWTGWEADTQYF
CDR3 DNA: TGTGCCAGCAGCTGGACAGGGTGGGAGGCAGATACGCAGTATTTT

D gene: .
clone size: once
V gene: TRBV6-1
J gene: TRBJ1-2
CDR3 protein: CASSSLSDGYTF
CDR3 DNA: TGTGCCAGCAGTTCCCTTTCGGATGGCTACACCTTC

D gene: TRBD2
clone size: .
V gene: TRBV4-3
J gene: TRBJ2-7
CDR3 protein: CASSQRLLAGGNPYEQYF
CDR3 DNA: TGCGCCAGCAGCCAAAGGCTTCTAGCGGGAGGGAACCCATACGAGCAGTACTTC

D gene: TRBD1
clone size: few
V gene: TRBV12-3/TRBV12-4
J gene: TRBJ1-2
CDR3 protein: CASSLRGAGYTF
CDR3 DNA: TGTGCCAGCAGTCTCAGGGGGGCTGGCTACACCTTC

D gene: TRBD1
clone size: .
V gene: TRBV27
J gene: TRBJ1-1
CDR3 protein: CASSQGAQGGTEAFF
CDR3 DNA: TGTGCCAGCAGTCAGGGGGCGCAAGGGGGGACTGAAGCTTTCTTT

D gene: .
clone size: .
V gene: TRBV27
J gene: TRBJ1-1
CDR3 protein: CASRNRGNTEAFF
CDR3 DNA: TGTGCCAGCAGGAATCGGGGGAACACTGAAGCTTTCTTT

D gene: TRBD1
clone size: .
V gene: TRBV28
J gene: TRBJ1-4
CDR3 protein: CASSAGQGRGEKLFF
CDR3 DNA: TGTGCCAGCAGTGCCGGACAGGGACGGGGGGAAAAACTGTTTTTT

D gene: .
clone size: .
V gene: TRBV30
J gene: TRBJ2-7
CDR3 protein: CAWSMRQGNHEQYF
CDR3 DNA: TGTGCCTGGAGTATGAGGCAGGGTAACCACGAGCAGTACTTC